This T cell receptor (beta chain) derives from a study of memory CD8 T cells in hepatitis C reinfection. About the study: Samples at peak reinfection came 3 to 8 weeks post-detection. One double resolver and one chronic donor targeted NS3-1073.

As to time point: peak reinfection, 3 to 8 weeks after reinfection detection. TCR sequencing was done directly ex vivo on sorted cells, without expansion in vitro. The V gene lost 6 bases and the J gene lost 1 base, with 19 bases spanning the gap. The CDR3 runs to 16 residues. CDR1 and CDR2 (germline): SGHRS, YFSETQ. Some clones are missing from TCRdb's copy, which holds only in-frame ones; the method was immunoSEQ multiplex PCR. The sample has approximately 420 clones, roughly 70% seen once; the top ten hold more than 15%. The sample comprised HCV tetramer-positive CD8+ T cells sorted from blood. The rearrangement uses TRBV5-1 and TRBJ2-5; TRBD1 is a possible D gene (5 bases). The clonotype was recovered from a young man with hepatitis C virus infection. The CDR3 DNA follows: TGCGCCAGCAACCGCTCGGGTGGGGCTATCCAAGAGACCCAGTACTTC. It encodes CASNRSGGAIQETQYF.